This is a list of T cell receptor beta chains from one sample in a study of Ad26.COV2.S vaccination and SARS-CoV-2 variants. Clones were sequenced by immunoSEQ multiplex PCR, and TCRdb holds only the in-frame ones, with some missing. This table holds about 320,000 clones, 70% to 90% found once. The sample consisted of peripheral blood, taken in a trial of Ad26.COV2.S vaccine versus placebo. These receptors were obtained from a person between 18 and 65 years old who received the Ad26.COV2.S COVID-19 vaccine or a placebo. Each CDR3 is given with its conserved first and last residue.

V gene	CDR3 length	J gene	CDR3 protein
TRBV28	16	TRBJ2-1	CASSSTGTSSYNEQFF
TRBV15	13	TRBJ2-2	CATSPARTGELFF
TRBV12-3/TRBV12-4	13	TRBJ2-7	CASSFSGGGEQYF
TRBV6-4	14	TRBJ2-1	CASSDSGGRDEQFF
TRBV5-4	14	TRBJ1-1	CASRPKAMNTEAFF
TRBV3-1/TRBV3-2	11	TRBJ2-3	CASSHLDTQYF
TRBV27	16	TRBJ1-6	CASSSPSRRYNSPLHF
TRBV7-9	14	TRBJ1-2	CASSLGALNYGYTF
TRBV5-1	15	TRBJ2-1	CASSMLAGGQNEQFF
TRBV7-9	11	TRBJ1-1	CASSLDAGAFF
TRBV12-3/TRBV12-4	12	TRBJ2-5	CASSFLGGTQYF